These 24 T cell receptor beta chains share one sample of origin, sequenced in a study of PD-1 blockade in classical Hodgkin lymphoma. Time point described: cycle 4 day 1 (C4D1), after less than seven weeks of nivolumab. Each patient relapsed following autologous stem cell transplantation, and prior brentuximab vedotin exposure differed. Libraries were prepared by immunoSEQ multiplex PCR; TCRdb keeps only in-frame clonotypes and omits some of them. The sample consists of 40,000 to 55,000 clones, just under 80% of them appearing once. Material: peripheral blood mononuclear cells (PBMCs), obtained before the fourth cycle of nivolumab. Source of these receptors: a human donor with classical Hodgkin lymphoma.

The chain employs TRBV5-6 and TRBJ2-3; the D gene is possibly TRBD2 (7 bases). Germline assignment: CDR1 SGHDT and CDR2 YYEEEE. The CDR3 consists of 17 residues. Trimming pared 0 bases from V and 1 base from J, leaving 15 bases between. CDR3 sequence (DNA): TGTGCCAGCAGCTTGGGTTACGGGGGGCTGGGCACAGATACGCAGTATTTT. Protein sequence: CASSLGYGGLGTDTQYF.

The J gene is TRBJ2-2, the V gene TRBV7-3, with a weak D call TRBD2 (5 bases). CDR3 size: 14 residues. Germline CDR1 is SGHTA and CDR2 is FQGTGA. V was cut by 3 bases and J by 4 bases, with 9 bases left in between. This chain's CDR3 is CASSFHGSTGELFF. In DNA, the CDR3 is TGTGCCAGCAGCTTTCATGGGAGCACCGGGGAGCTGTTTTTT.

This clone was counted a few times. The genes are TRBV4-3 and TRBJ2-2, with D perhaps TRBD2 (6 bases). The V gene lost 3 bases and the J gene lost 3 bases, with 14 bases spanning the gap. The CDR3 has 16 residues. From germline, CDR1 is LGHNA and CDR2 YSLEER. CDR3 DNA sequence: TGCGCCAGCAGCCAGGCGGTAGCGGAATACACCGGGGAGCTGTTTTTT. It yields the protein CASSQAVAEYTGELFF.

The chain employs TRBV2 and TRBJ2-5, with D perhaps matching TRBD1 (6 bases). The CDR3 contains 17 residues. Germline CDR1 reads SNHLY; CDR2 reads FYNNEI. V lost 6 bases, J lost 5 bases, and 25 bases lay in between. The CDR3 protein is CASSARRFQGLAETQYF. CDR3 in DNA: TGTGCCAGCAGCGCGAGGCGATTCCAGGGGCTCGCGGAGACCCAGTACTTC.

This clone occurred a few times. This chain links TRBV6-6 with TRBJ1-1; 9 nucleotides align to TRBD1. The CDR3 is 14 amino acids. With V trimmed by 6 bases and J by 2 bases, 4 bases remained unmatched. CDR1 MNHNY and CDR2 SVGAGI come from the germline V gene (reference sequence). CDR3 sequence (DNA): TGTGCCAGCAGCCGGACAGGGGACAACACTGAAGCTTTCTTT. It specifies CASSRTGDNTEAFF.

V is TRBV6-4 and J is TRBJ2-1; D is possibly TRBD1 (5 bases). The CDR3 contains 16 residues. Per the germline V gene, CDR1 is MRHNA and CDR2 is SNTAGT. Trimming removed 0 bases from V and 6 bases from J, with 15 bases in between. The chain's CDR3 is CASSDSPGQGANEQFF. CDR3 in DNA: TGTGCCAGCAGTGACTCACCGGGTCAGGGCGCCAATGAGCAGTTCTTC.

The chain is built from TRBV6-1 and TRBJ2-7, with a weak D call TRBD1 (6 bases). The CDR3 is made up of 14 amino acids. Trimming took off 6 bases at V and 0 bases at J, with 12 bases between the two ends. The germline V gene encodes CDR1 MNHNS and CDR2 SASEGT. Here the CDR3 DNA reads TGTGCCAGCAGAGGGAGACAGGTCTCCTACGAGCAGTACTTC. Encoded protein: CASRGRQVSYEQYF.

The chain's CDR3 is CASSPTTDYGYTF. In DNA, the CDR3 is TGTGCCAGCAGCCCGACGACAGACTATGGCTACACCTTC. V gene TRBV11-2 combines with J gene TRBJ1-2, with D tentatively TRBD1 (5 bases). The germline V gene has CDR1 SGHAT and CDR2 FQNNGV. The CDR3 is made up of 13 amino acids. V lost 5 bases and J lost 3, with 10 bases in between.

This clone is a singleton in its sample. CDR3 DNA sequence: TGTGCCAGCAGCTTAGACATACTAGGCACTGAAGCTTTCTTT. This sequence encodes CASSLDILGTEAFF. This chain links TRBV7-9 with TRBJ1-1; D remains ambiguous. The CDR3 sequence is 14 residues long. V shed 1 base and J shed 4 bases, with 10 bases lying between them. The germline CDR1 and CDR2 sequences are SEHNR and FQNEAQ (reference sequence).

The chain uses TRBV5-8 and TRBJ2-3, with D uncertain. Trimming shortened V by 1 base and J by 6 bases, and 12 bases separated the two germline ends. The CDR3 has 14 residues. Germline CDR1 and CDR2: SGHTS and YDEGEE. In DNA, the CDR3 is TGTGCCAGCAGCTTGCCCCCCCGACTTGATACGCAGTATTTT. Residues: CASSLPPRLDTQYF.

The genes are TRBV4-1 and TRBJ2-5; D is unresolved. The CDR3 contains 13 residues. Trimming left V 0 bases short and J 4 bases short, with 6 bases between. Germline V gene sequence: CDR1 MGHRA, CDR2 YSYEKL. CDR3 sequence reads: CASSQDIRETQYF. The CDR3 DNA is TGCGCCAGCAGCCAAGACATCCGAGAGACCCAGTACTTC.

The CDR3 DNA is TGTGCCAGCAGCTTAAACCCAGGGGAGACTGAAGCTTTCTTT. Protein product: CASSLNPGETEAFF. The V call is TRBV7-3, the J call TRBJ1-1; D possibly corresponds to TRBD1 (6 bases). The length of the CDR3 is 14 residues. The germline gives CDR1 SGHTA, CDR2 FQGTGA. Deletions cut 1 base from V and 5 bases from J, with 11 bases between. Together with reference TRBV7-3 and TRBJ1-1, the CDR3 gives the full variable domain: GAGVSQTPSNKVTEKGKYVELRCDPISGHTALYWYRQSLGQGPEFLIYFQGTGAADDSGLPNDRFFAVRPEGSVSTLKIQRTERGDSAVYLCASSLNPGETEAFFGQGTRLTVV.

The V call is TRBV30, the J call TRBJ2-2, with 11 bases identical to TRBD1. Germline lookup yields CDR1 GTSNPN and CDR2 SVGIG (reference sequence). The trim removed 0 bases at V and 4 bases at J, leaving 4 bases unmatched. This CDR3 region has 16 residues. The CDR3 loop reads CAWSVTGTGGTGELFF. In DNA form, the CDR3 reads TGTGCCTGGAGTGTGACCGGGACAGGGGGCACCGGGGAGCTGTTTTTT.

This chain links TRBV7-9 with TRBJ2-7, with 7 positions matching TRBD1. The germline gives CDR1 SEHNR, CDR2 FQNEAQ (reference sequence). The CDR3 covers 11 residues. The CDR3 is CAHRDSYEQYF. The CDR3 coding sequence is TGTGCGCACAGGGACAGCTACGAGCAGTACTTC.

V usage is TRBV5-1 and J usage is TRBJ1-1; possibly TRBD1 for D (5 bases). The germline CDR1 and CDR2 sequences are SGHRS and YFSETQ. V was pared by 0 bases and J by 1 base, with 10 bases between. The CDR3 loop spans 15 amino acids. CDR3: CASSLGAQGNTEAFF. In DNA form, the CDR3 reads TGCGCCAGCAGCTTGGGGGCTCAGGGGAACACTGAAGCTTTCTTT. The whole variable domain, remainder taken from reference TRBV5-1 and TRBJ1-1, is KAGVTQTPRYLIKTRGQQVTLSCSPISGHRSVSWYQQTPGQGLQFLFEYFSETQRNKGNFPGRFSGRQFSNSRSEMNVSTLELGDSALYLCASSLGAQGNTEAFFGQGTRLTVV.

V usage is TRBV7-2 and J usage is TRBJ2-3; TRBD2 agrees at 10 bases. The CDR3 runs 19 residues. In germline, CDR1 is SGHTA, CDR2 FQGNSA. Unmatched junction bases numbered 16, after V lost 5 bases and J lost 2 bases. The CDR3 is CASSRTGSSGGKYTDTQYF. The CDR3 nucleotides read TGTGCCAGCAGCCGGACGGGATCTAGCGGGGGTAAATACACAGATACGCAGTATTTT.

This chain joins TRBV18 and TRBJ2-5, with TRBD1 identical over 7 bases. Germline CDR1 KGHSH, CDR2 LQKENI. After removal of 3 bases from V and 1 base from J, the junction contained 2 bases not matched to a gene. CDR3 size: 14 residues. CDR3 residues: CASSPGTAQETQYF. The DNA of the CDR3 is TGTGCCAGCTCACCGGGGACAGCCCAAGAGACCCAGTACTTC.

In DNA form, the CDR3 reads TGTGCCTGGGAGGACAGGGCGGTCGGCTACACCTTC. Amino acid sequence: CAWEDRAVGYTF. V is TRBV30 and J is TRBJ1-2; TRBD1 aligns across 8 bases. With 5 bases clipped from V and 8 bases from J, the junction kept 7 bases outside the gene matches. This CDR3 spans 12 amino acids. CDR1 GTSNPN and CDR2 SVGIG come from the germline V gene (reference sequence).

This clone is a singleton in its sample. This sequence joins TRBV6-5 and TRBJ1-2; D remains ambiguous. Germline V gene data show CDR1 as MNHEY and CDR2 as SVGAGI. The CDR3 contains 13 residues. Trimming cost V 7 bases and J 2 bases, with 11 bases left between them. CDR3 region: CASNPDGNYGYTF. CDR3 in DNA: TGTGCCAGCAACCCGGACGGCAACTATGGCTACACCTTC.

The CDR3 protein is CSVDTRGAYNEQFF. Here the CDR3 DNA reads TGCAGCGTTGATACCAGGGGAGCCTACAATGAGCAGTTCTTC. V is TRBV29-1 and J is TRBJ2-1; weak D call: TRBD1 (6 bases). The CDR3 is 14 residues long. Trimming cost V 3 bases and J 2 bases, with 11 bases left between them. Per germline, CDR1 SQVTM and CDR2 ANQGSEA.

As DNA, the CDR3 is TGTGCCAGCTCACCGACAAAATCGACAGGGGGCTATGGCTACACCTTC. This encodes CASSPTKSTGGYGYTF. V usage is TRBV18 and J usage is TRBJ1-2, with 9 positions matching TRBD1. Losses at the gene ends were 3 bases for V and 4 bases for J; bases not matched to a gene: 9. CDR3 length: 16 amino acids. The germline V gene encodes CDR1 KGHSH and CDR2 LQKENI.

The chain couples TRBV2 to TRBJ1-2, with 9 bases matching TRBD1. This CDR3 contains 14 residues. Germline V gene data show CDR1 as SNHLY and CDR2 as FYNNEI. After removal of 7 bases from V and 7 bases from J, the junction contained 10 bases not matched to a gene. The CDR3, as DNA: TGTGCCAGCACCCCCGGACAGGGGCACCTTGGCTACACCTTC. Residues: CASTPGQGHLGYTF.

The chain links TRBV7-2 to TRBJ2-1; 9 nucleotides match TRBD2. Germline CDR1 SGHTA, CDR2 FQGNSA. V trimming: 1 base; J trimming: 0 bases; junction bases outside the gene matches: 1. The CDR3 length is 16 residues. The CDR3 sequence is CASSLGGLASYNEQFF. The DNA of the CDR3 is TGTGCCAGCAGCTTAGGGGGACTAGCCTCCTACAATGAGCAGTTCTTC.

The chain employs TRBV28 and TRBJ2-6, with 11 nucleotides matching TRBD2. CDR1 is MDHEN and CDR2 is SYDVKM in the germline V gene. The CDR3 has 18 residues. Trimming removed 2 bases from V and 0 bases from J; junction bases left unmatched: 3. CDR3 region: CASSLNSGGASGANVLTF. The CDR3 DNA reads TGTGCCAGCAGTTTAAATAGCGGGGGGGCCTCTGGGGCCAACGTCCTGACTTTC.